The table lists the clone carrying this T cell receptor (beta chain) with many counts. Its antigen is not identified. The data were obtained in a study of T cell repertoires in cytomegalovirus infection. The wider study: Both a matching HLA type and CMV infection were indicated by public TCR beta signatures.

The CDR3 runs to 13 residues. Germline V lookup: CDR1 SGHAT, CDR2 FQNNGV. With 6 bases clipped from V and 11 bases from J, the junction kept 11 bases outside the gene matches. In TCRdb, the reads were re-called with MiXCR into one record per CDR3 protein. The sample holds some 680,000 distinct CDR3 sequences, roughly 35% seen once. Study-level findings and limits: Dominating the ex vivo response were TCR beta clonotypes that were CMV-specific and HLA-C-restricted. Cumulative public TCR beta family frequency identified carriers of CMV plus the relevant HLA.

The sequence came from a human donor in good health (CMV status not recorded). Some clones in this sample may be carry-over from other donors' samples. The V gene is TRBV11-2, the J gene TRBJ1-1; TRBD1 aligns across 8 bases. The sequencing input was PBMCs. CDR3 in DNA: TGTGCCAGCAGGGACGACAGGGGAGGGGAGGCTTTCTTT. It codes for CASRDDRGGEAFF.